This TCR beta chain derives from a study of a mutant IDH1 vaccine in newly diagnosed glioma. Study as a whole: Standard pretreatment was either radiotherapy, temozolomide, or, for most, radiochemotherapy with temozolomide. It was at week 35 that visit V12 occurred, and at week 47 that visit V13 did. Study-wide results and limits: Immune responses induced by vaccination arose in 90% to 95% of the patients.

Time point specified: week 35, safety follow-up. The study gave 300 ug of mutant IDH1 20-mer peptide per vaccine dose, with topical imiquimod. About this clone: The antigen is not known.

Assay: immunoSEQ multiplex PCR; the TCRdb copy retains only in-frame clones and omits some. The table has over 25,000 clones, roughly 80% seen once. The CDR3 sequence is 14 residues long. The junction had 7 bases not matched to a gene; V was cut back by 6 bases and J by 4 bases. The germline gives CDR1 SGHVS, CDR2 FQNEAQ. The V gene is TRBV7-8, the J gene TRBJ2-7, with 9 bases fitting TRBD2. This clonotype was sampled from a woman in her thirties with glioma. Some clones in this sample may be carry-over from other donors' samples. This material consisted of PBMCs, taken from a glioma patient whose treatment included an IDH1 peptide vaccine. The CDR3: CASRASGIGYEQYF. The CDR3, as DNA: TGTGCCAGCAGGGCTAGCGGGATTGGATACGAGCAGTACTTC.